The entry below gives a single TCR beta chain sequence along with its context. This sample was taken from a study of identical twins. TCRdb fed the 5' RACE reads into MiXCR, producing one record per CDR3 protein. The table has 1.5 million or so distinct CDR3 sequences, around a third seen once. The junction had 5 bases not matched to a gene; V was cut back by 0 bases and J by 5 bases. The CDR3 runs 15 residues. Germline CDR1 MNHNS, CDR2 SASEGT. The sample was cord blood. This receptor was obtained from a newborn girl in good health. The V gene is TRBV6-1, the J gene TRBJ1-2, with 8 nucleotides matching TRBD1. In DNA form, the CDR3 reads TGTGCCAGCAGTGAAGCGCAAGGGACAGGTTATGGCTACACCTTC. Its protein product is CASSEAQGTGYGYTF.